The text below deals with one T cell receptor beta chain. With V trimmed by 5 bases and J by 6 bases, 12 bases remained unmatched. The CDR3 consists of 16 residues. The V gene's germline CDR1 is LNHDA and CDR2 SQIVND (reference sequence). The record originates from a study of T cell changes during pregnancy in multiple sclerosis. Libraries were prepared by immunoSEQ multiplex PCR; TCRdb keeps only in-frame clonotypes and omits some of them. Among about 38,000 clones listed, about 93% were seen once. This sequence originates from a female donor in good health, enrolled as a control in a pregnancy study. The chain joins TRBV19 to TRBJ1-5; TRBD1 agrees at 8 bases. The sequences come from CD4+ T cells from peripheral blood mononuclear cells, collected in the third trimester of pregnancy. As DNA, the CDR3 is TGTGCCAGTAGTCCCCCCGGACAGGGCTGGGGTCAGCCCCAGCATTTT. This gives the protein CASSPPGQGWGQPQHF.